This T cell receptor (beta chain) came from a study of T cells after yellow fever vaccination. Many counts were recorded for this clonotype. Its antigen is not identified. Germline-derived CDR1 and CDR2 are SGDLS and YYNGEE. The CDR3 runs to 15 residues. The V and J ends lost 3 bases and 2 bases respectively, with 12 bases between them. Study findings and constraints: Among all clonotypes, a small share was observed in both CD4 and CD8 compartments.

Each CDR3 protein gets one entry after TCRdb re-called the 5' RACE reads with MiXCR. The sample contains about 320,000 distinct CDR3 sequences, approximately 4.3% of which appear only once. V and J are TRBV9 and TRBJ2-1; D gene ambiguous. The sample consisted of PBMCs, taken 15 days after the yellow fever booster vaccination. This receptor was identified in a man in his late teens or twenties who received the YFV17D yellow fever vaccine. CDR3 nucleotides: TGTGCCAGCAGCGGGGGTGGGGTACCCTACAATGAGCAGTTCTTC. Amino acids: CASSGGGVPYNEQFF.